The 22 T cell receptor beta chains reported below all come from one sample, sequenced in a study of blood T cell repertoires in COVID-19. Sequencing used immunoSEQ multiplex PCR; TCRdb keeps in-frame clones, though not all of them. The sample has fewer than 250,000 clones, around nine tenths seen once. The sample taken for sequencing was peripheral blood. The origin of the receptors is a woman between 55 and 75 years old with acute or convalescent COVID-19.

This clone was seen a handful of times. This sequence joins TRBV25-1 and TRBJ1-1; D unclear. The V and J ends lost 2 bases and 0 bases respectively, with 10 bases between them. CDR1 and CDR2 from the germline V gene are MGHDK and SYGVNS. The CDR3 has 15 amino acids. The CDR3 nucleotides read TGTGCCAGCAGTGAAACGCAGACACTGAACACTGAAGCTTTCTTT. Translating gives CASSETQTLNTEAFF.

J is TRBJ2-7 and V is TRBV3-1 (or the pseudogene TRBV3-2), with 10 positions matching TRBD2. The V segment lost 2 bases and the J segment 5 bases; nucleotides outside the gene matches: 6. Per the germline V gene, CDR1 is LGHDT and CDR2 is YNNKEL (reference sequence). The length of the CDR3 is 15 residues. The CDR3 DNA sequence: TGTGCCAGCAGCCAATCACTAGCGGGGTCCCACGAGCAGTACTTC. Amino acids: CASSQSLAGSHEQYF.

V gene TRBV6-2 or TRBV6-3 combines with J gene TRBJ2-5; 7 positions agree with TRBD2. Unmatched junction bases numbered 7, after V lost 5 bases and J lost 4 bases. CDR3 length equals 14 residues. Germline lookup yields CDR1 MNHEY and CDR2 SVGEGT. DNA of the CDR3: TGTGCCAGCAGTCCCGTTGGGGGGGGAGAGACCCAGTACTTC. Amino acids: CASSPVGGGETQYF.

V gene TRBV6-5 combines with J gene TRBJ2-5; weak D call: TRBD2 (6 bases). V was clipped by 6 bases and J by 1 base, with 15 bases between them. There are 15 residues in the CDR3. CDR1 and CDR2 (germline): MNHEY, SVGAGI. DNA for the CDR3: TGTGCCAGCAGGTTCAGGCGGGGCCTCCAAGAGACCCAGTACTTC. Amino acid sequence: CASRFRRGLQETQYF.

The rearrangement uses TRBV5-1 and TRBJ2-2; 10 nucleotides line up with TRBD1. CDR1 and CDR2 from the germline V gene are SGHRS and YFSETQ. The CDR3 runs 16 residues. With V trimmed by 0 bases and J by 5 bases, 4 bases remained unmatched. The DNA of the CDR3 is TGCGCCAGCAGCTTGGAAGGGACAGGGGAGACCGGGGAGCTGTTTTTT. Its translation: CASSLEGTGETGELFF.

CDR3 loop: CASSSRRGRGGGELFF. The CDR3 bases are TGTGCCAGCAGCTCCCGAAGGGGGCGCGGCGGCGGGGAGCTGTTTTTT. This chain joins TRBV11-3 and TRBJ2-2; 7 bases match TRBD1. CDR3 size: 16 residues. The ends lost 4 bases at V and 7 bases at J; junction bases unmatched: 12. Germline CDR1 SGHNT, CDR2 YENEEA.

A word on this clone: Compared with germline, one end of the junction differs, possibly owing to a read error. The V gene is TRBV28, the J gene TRBJ1-1; no clear D gene. CDR1 and CDR2 (germline): MDHEN, SYDVKM. This CDR3 is built from 13 residues. In DNA, the CDR3 is TGTGCCAGCAATTTACACCGGGACACTGAAGCTTTCTTT. The encoded protein is CASNLHRDTEAFF.

V is TRBV28 and J is TRBJ1-2, with D unclear. CDR3 length: 13 residues. Trimming removed 8 bases at V and 5 bases at J, with 15 bases between. Germline CDR1 and CDR2: MDHEN and SYDVKM. The CDR3 protein is CASGIQWLYGYTF. The CDR3 region has the DNA TGTGCCAGCGGTATACAATGGCTTTATGGCTACACCTTC.

The rearrangement joins TRBV10-3 to TRBJ1-6, with TRBD1 identical over 7 bases. In germline, CDR1 is ENHRY, CDR2 SYGVKD. J lost 10 bases, V lost 7 bases, and 7 bases had no gene match. The CDR3 contains 13 residues. The CDR3 sequence: CAINKGAQSPLHF. The CDR3 DNA is TGTGCCATCAATAAGGGGGCTCAATCACCCCTCCACTTT.

CDR3 amino acids: CATSPGQDADTQYF. DNA of the CDR3: TGTGCCACCAGCCCCGGACAGGACGCAGATACGCAGTATTTT. The V call is TRBV15, the J call TRBJ2-3; 7 nucleotides agree with TRBD1. The V gene's germline CDR1 is LNHNV and CDR2 YYDKDF (reference sequence). The CDR3 is 14 residues long. With 5 bases clipped from V and 4 bases from J, the junction kept 6 bases outside the gene matches.

The CDR3 DNA reads as TGTGCCAGTGGATCATTCAGAGCGGCCACGAGCACAGATACGCAGTATTTT. Translated: CASGSFRAATSTDTQYF. The V call is TRBV28, the J call TRBJ2-3; weak D call: TRBD2 (5 bases). V lost 9 bases, J lost 0 bases, and 22 bases lay in between. The CDR3 is 17 residues long. From germline, CDR1 is MDHEN and CDR2 SYDVKM.

This clone was seen once. The rearrangement links TRBV6-6 to TRBJ1-1, with 7 bases that match TRBD1. Trimming cost V 4 bases and J 2 bases; bases outside gene matches: 7. Germline assignment: CDR1 MNHNY and CDR2 SVGAGI (reference sequence). This CDR3 contains 15 residues. DNA of the CDR3: TGTGCCAGCAGTTTCAAGACAGGGTTCAACACTGAAGCTTTCTTT. Amino acids: CASSFKTGFNTEAFF.

The chain has TRBV28 and TRBJ2-7, with TRBD1 as a possible D gene (6 bases). Trimming pared 5 bases from V and 2 bases from J, leaving 13 bases between. The CDR3 is made up of 14 amino acids. Germline V gives CDR1 MDHEN, CDR2 SYDVKM. The CDR3 DNA reads TGTGCCAGCAGTGTCGGGACACCCCCCTACGAGCAGTACTTC. Translation: CASSVGTPPYEQYF. Filled out from reference TRBV28 and TRBJ2-7, the complete variable domain reads DVKVTQSSRYLVKRTGEKVFLECVQDMDHENMFWYRQDPGLGLRLIYFSYDVKMKEKGDIPEGYSVSREKKERFSLILESASTNQTSMYLCASSVGTPPYEQYFGPGTRLTVT.

The rearrangement joins TRBV28 to TRBJ1-1; perhaps TRBD1 as D (5 bases). The CDR3 is 15 residues long. CDR1 and CDR2 (germline): MDHEN, SYDVKM. V shed 3 bases and J shed 3 bases, with 14 bases lying between them. CDR3 in amino acids: CASSFIGVSDTEAFF. The CDR3 coding sequence is TGTGCCAGCAGTTTCATAGGGGTTAGTGACACTGAAGCTTTCTTT.

The V and J genes are TRBV7-3 and TRBJ1-4; no clear D. The germline CDR1 and CDR2 sequences are SGHTA and FQGTGA. There are 15 residues in the CDR3. Trimming took off 1 base at V and 3 bases at J, with 9 bases between the two ends. The CDR3 nucleotides read TGTGCCAGCAGCTTAAGCGGGGTCCCTAATGAAAAACTGTTTTTT. Amino acids: CASSLSGVPNEKLFF.

This sequence joins TRBV19 and TRBJ2-7; 7 bases fit TRBD2. J lost 0 bases, V lost 5 bases, and 10 bases had no gene match. In germline, CDR1 is LNHDA, CDR2 SQIVND (reference sequence). CDR3 size: 16 residues. CDR3 in amino acids: CASSLSGGRNSYEQYF. The CDR3, as DNA: TGTGCCAGTAGTCTTTCGGGGGGACGGAACTCCTACGAGCAGTACTTC.

The chain combines TRBV6-6 with TRBJ2-3, with D possibly being TRBD2 (5 bases). The CDR3 runs to 16 residues. V lost 2 bases, J lost 2 bases, and 14 bases lay in between. Germline CDR1 MNHNY, CDR2 SVGAGI (reference sequence). In DNA form, the CDR3 reads TGTGCCAGCAGTTACGGCACGGGAATATTCACAGATACGCAGTATTTT. This gives the protein CASSYGTGIFTDTQYF.

The rearrangement uses TRBV12-5 and TRBJ2-2; 9 bases are shared with TRBD1. The CDR3 covers 16 residues. J was trimmed by 7 bases and V by 4 bases; bases with no gene match: 10. The germline V gene has CDR1 LGHNT and CDR2 FRNRAP. The DNA of the CDR3 is TGTGCTAGTGGTTCGTACCCTCGGACAGGGGTCGGGGAGCTGTTTTTT. It translates to CASGSYPRTGVGELFF.

The chain uses TRBV5-8 and TRBJ1-6; 11 positions match TRBD1. The V gene's germline CDR1 is SGHTS and CDR2 YDEGEE. The V gene end was trimmed by 2 bases and the J gene end by 5 bases; junction bases not matched to a gene: 9. The CDR3 spans 18 residues. Here the CDR3 reads CASSFILWTGGHNSPLHF. DNA of the CDR3: TGTGCCAGCAGCTTTATATTGTGGACAGGGGGCCATAATTCACCCCTCCACTTT.

This clone was observed a single time. The chain recombines TRBV18 with TRBJ1-1, with D unresolved. Trimming cost V 6 bases and J 1 base, with 12 bases left between them. CDR3 length: 14 amino acids. In germline, CDR1 is KGHSH, CDR2 LQKENI. The CDR3 nucleotides are TGTGCCAGCTCCCGCCAGAGGGAGAACACTGAAGCTTTCTTT. This codes for CASSRQRENTEAFF. The full variable domain, rest sourced from reference TRBV18 and TRBJ1-1, is NAGVMQNPRHLVRRRGQEARLRCSPMKGHSHVYWYRQLPEEGLKFMVYLQKENIIDESGMPKERFSAEFPKEGPSILRIQQVVRGDSAAYFCASSRQRENTEAFFGQGTRLTVV.

The chain uses TRBV18 and TRBJ2-1, with D unclear. CDR1 and CDR2 (germline): KGHSH, LQKENI. Deletions cut 1 base from V and 0 bases from J, with 10 bases between. This CDR3 region has 16 residues. Here the CDR3 reads CASSPLTTSSYNEQFF. CDR3 coding DNA: TGTGCCAGCTCACCACTAACTACCAGCTCCTACAATGAGCAGTTCTTC.

The rearrangement uses TRBV4-1 and TRBJ2-2; perhaps TRBD2 as D (7 bases). This CDR3 comprises 15 residues. V was shortened by 4 bases and J by 6 bases, with 15 bases between the two germline ends. Germline CDR1 reads MGHRA; CDR2 reads YSYEKL. This chain's CDR3 is CASSPYRGGAGELFF. The CDR3 DNA is TGCGCCAGCAGCCCGTACCGAGGGGGGGCCGGGGAGCTGTTTTTT.